Below, 11 T cell receptor beta chains from the same sample are listed, as sequenced in a study of read filtering for tumor transcriptome and immune sequencing. From roughly 400 ng of RNA, a library with molecular barcoded alpha/delta and beta/gamma adaptors was made. TCRdb independently ran MiXCR on the reads; one entry per CDR3 protein. The sample yields approximately 65,000 distinct CDR3 sequences, roughly 13% seen once. Sequencing was performed on a population of CD138-negative cells sorted from bone marrow. The receptors here all came from a donor at least 40 years old with multiple myeloma.

The chain employs TRBV29-1 and TRBJ2-1; D is tentatively TRBD1 or TRBD2 (5 bases each). Germline lookup yields CDR1 SQVTM and CDR2 ANQGSEA. Trimming removed 6 bases at V and 6 bases at J, with 18 bases between. This CDR3 spans 14 amino acids. CDR3 nucleotide sequence: TGCAGCGTCCTCCGGGGCGGTCCCCCCAATGAGCAGTTCTTC. It translates to CSVLRGGPPNEQFF.

In its sample, this clonotype was seen many times. The chain carries TRBV20-1 and TRBJ2-7; D might be TRBD1 (5 bases). Looked up from germline, CDR1 is DFQATT and CDR2 is SNEGSKA (reference sequence). The germline V and J ends were trimmed by 0 bases and 1 base, with 10 bases remaining between them. The length of the CDR3 is 14 residues. This CDR3 reads CSARDNRGSYEQYF. CDR3 nucleotide sequence: TGCAGTGCTAGAGATAATAGGGGTTCCTACGAGCAGTACTTC.

This clonotype was recorded at least ten times. The chain uses TRBV24-1 and TRBJ2-2; D is unclear. Germline CDR1 and CDR2: KGHDR and SFDVKD. V lost 5 bases, J lost 3 bases, and 3 bases lay in between. This CDR3 comprises 12 residues. In nucleotides, the CDR3 is TGTGCCACCAGTGCTTACACCGGGGAGCTGTTTTTT. Translation: CATSAYTGELFF.

Many counts were recorded for this clonotype. This chain joins TRBV12-3 or TRBV12-4 and TRBJ2-7, with TRBD2 identical over 11 bases. This CDR3 region has 15 residues. V shed 1 base and J 6 bases; nucleotides not matched to a gene: 5. This chain's CDR3 is CASSLVAGTSGEQYF. CDR3 nucleotides: TGTGCCAGCAGTTTAGTAGCCGGGACTAGCGGCGAGCAGTACTTC.

This clonotype was observed at least ten times. The chain combines TRBV11-2 with TRBJ2-3; possibly TRBD2 for D (6 bases). Trimming removed 5 bases from V and 4 bases from J, with 22 bases in between. The CDR3 is made up of 17 amino acids. Germline V CDR1 and CDR2: SGHAT, FQNNGV. The CDR3 reads CASSPGYGGRASDTQYF. CDR3 sequence (DNA): TGTGCCAGCAGCCCCGGGTATGGGGGGAGAGCTTCAGATACGCAGTATTTT.

The V call is TRBV27, the J call TRBJ2-3, with 8 positions matching TRBD2. Germline V CDR1 and CDR2: MNHEY, SMNVEV (reference sequence). The CDR3 spans 16 residues. With 3 bases clipped from V and 5 bases from J, the junction kept 10 bases outside the gene matches. The CDR3 loop is CASSLPPGLEIDTQYF. In DNA, the CDR3 is TGTGCCAGCAGTTTGCCTCCGGGACTAGAGATAGATACGCAGTATTTT.

The chain uses TRBV5-1 and TRBJ2-7, with 11 bases aligning to TRBD1. Germline-derived CDR1 and CDR2 are SGHRS and YFSETQ. The CDR3 extends over 15 amino acids. V dropped 4 bases and J dropped 3; count of bases not matched to a gene: 6. The CDR3 DNA reads TGCGCCAGCAGCACGGGACAGGGGGTGAACTACGAGCAGTACTTC. Translation gives CASSTGQGVNYEQYF.

This clonotype was seen ten or more times. The genes are TRBV4-3 and TRBJ2-1; 8 nucleotides line up with TRBD2. This CDR3 is built from 16 residues. Germline V CDR1 and CDR2: LGHNA, YSLEER. Germline trimming cut 0 bases from V and 2 bases from J; bases unmatched to any gene: 3. The CDR3 DNA sequence: TGCGCCAGCAGCCAAGACGGGGGGGGCGCCTACAATGAGCAGTTCTTC. Translated, it gives CASSQDGGGAYNEQFF.

In regard to this clonotype: A much bigger clone sits one base away, suggesting this may be a read error. A read error is likely, as this CDR3 ends without the conserved phenylalanine or tryptophan. The rearrangement uses TRBV7-2 and TRBJ1-2; D gene ambiguous. Trimming took 2 bases from V and 0 from J, leaving 13 bases between them. CDR3 length: 16 residues. CDR1 and CDR2 (germline): SGHTA, FQGNSA. CDR3 region: CASSLLPTGANYGYTL. CDR3 nucleotides: TGTGCCAGCAGCTTACTCCCAACCGGAGCTAACTATGGCTACACCCTC.

This clonotype has ten or more counts. The rearrangement uses TRBV12-3 or TRBV12-4 and TRBJ1-1; no reliable D call. This CDR3 is built from 15 residues. V was cut by 8 bases and J by 1 base, with 17 bases left in between. The CDR3 DNA is TGTGCCAGCGCTAGACGGGGAGAAGGGAACACTGAAGCTTTCTTT. It codes for CASARRGEGNTEAFF.

This clonotype was observed at least ten times. The chain has TRBV29-1 and TRBJ2-1; no clear D. The CDR3 extends over 13 amino acids. Germline V gives CDR1 SQVTM, CDR2 ANQGSEA. V lost 3 bases and J lost 2, with 8 bases in between. The CDR3 spells CSVEGDTYNEQFF. For the CDR3, the DNA is TGCAGCGTTGAGGGTGATACCTACAATGAGCAGTTCTTC.